Below are 19 T cell receptor beta chains sequenced from a single sample in a study of T cell repertoires in cytomegalovirus infection. TCRdb ran MiXCR on the reads and lists one entry per CDR3 protein. The sample gives a few hundred thousand distinct CDR3 sequences, 15% to 20% of which show up once; about half is in the top ten. The specimen was CD8+ T cells from PBMCs. These receptors were obtained from a human donor in good health (CMV status not recorded). Some clones in this sample may be carry-over from other donors' samples.

The genes are TRBV12-3 or TRBV12-4 and TRBJ2-3; 14 nucleotides line up with TRBD2. V shed 6 bases and J 8 bases; nucleotides not matched to a gene: 7. The CDR3 runs to 15 residues. The CDR3 DNA sequence: TGTGCCAGCAGCTCCGAGGGACTAGCGGGGGTTACGCAGTATTTT. This codes for CASSSEGLAGVTQYF.

This clonotype occurred a few times. V is TRBV28 and J is TRBJ1-5; the D is unclear. The CDR3 is 15 amino acids. Germline values: CDR1 MDHEN, CDR2 SYDVKM. The V end lost 7 bases, the J end lost 7 bases, and 20 bases lay between the germline ends. The CDR3, as DNA: TGTGCCAGCACCTCCCTGAGGAGGTCCCGGCAGCCCCAGCATTTT. It is translated as CASTSLRRSRQPQHF.

There are a few counts of this clonotype. This chain joins TRBV4-2 and TRBJ2-7; D is uncertain. V was trimmed by 2 bases and J by 0 bases, leaving 8 bases between them. The CDR3 has 14 residues. CDR1 and CDR2 from the germline V gene are LGHNA and YNFKEQ. The CDR3 spells CASSQSGSSYEQYF. The CDR3 DNA follows: TGTGCCAGCAGCCAATCGGGCAGCTCCTACGAGCAGTACTTC.

The chain recombines TRBV25-1 with TRBJ1-4, with a weak D call TRBD1 (6 bases). V was trimmed by 2 bases and J by 4 bases, leaving 17 bases between them. The CDR3 contains 17 residues. Germline assignment: CDR1 MGHDK and CDR2 SYGVNS. The DNA for the CDR3 is TGTGCCAGCAGTGAAAATTTGGGACAACTTGGTAATGAAAAACTGTTTTTT. Translated, it gives CASSENLGQLGNEKLFF.

The V call is TRBV7-9, the J call TRBJ2-7, with D possibly being TRBD1 (6 bases). The V and J ends lost 6 bases and 2 bases respectively, with 20 bases between them. CDR1 is SEHNR and CDR2 is FQNEAQ in the germline V gene (reference sequence). This CDR3 is 16 amino acids long. CDR3 in amino acids: CASSLDSSDIPYEQYF. The CDR3 bases are TGTGCCAGCAGTTTGGACAGTTCCGATATTCCCTACGAGCAGTACTTC. The full variable domain, rest sourced from reference TRBV7-9 and TRBJ2-7, is DTGVSQNPRHKITKRGQNVTFRCDPISEHNRLYWYRQTLGQGPEFLTYFQNEAQLEKSRLLSDRFSAERPKGSFSTLEIQRTEQGDSAMYLCASSLDSSDIPYEQYFGPGTRLTVT.

In its sample, this clonotype was seen a few times. The rearrangement links TRBV29-1 to TRBJ1-2, with 7 bases lining up with TRBD1. Unmatched junction bases numbered 7, after V lost 3 bases and J lost 3 bases. The CDR3 totals 14 residues. CDR1 is SQVTM, CDR2 ANQGSEA, per germline. DNA for the CDR3: TGCAGCGTTGATACCCAGGGGGTAGACTATGGCTACACCTTC. It yields the protein CSVDTQGVDYGYTF. The entire variable domain, with the rest obtained from reference TRBV29-1 and TRBJ1-2, is as follows: SAVISQKPSRDICQRGTSLTIQCQVDSQVTMMFWYRQQPGQSLTLIATANQGSEATYESGFVIDKFPISRPNLTFSTLTVSNMSPEDSSIYLCSVDTQGVDYGYTFGSGTRLTVV.

The chain uses TRBV27 and TRBJ2-1; D gene unclear. This CDR3 has 16 amino acids. Trimming removed 3 bases at V and 6 bases at J, with 18 bases between. In germline, CDR1 is MNHEY, CDR2 SMNVEV (reference sequence). The CDR3 DNA is TGTGCCAGCAGTTTGATTAGACCCTACTTGGGCAATGAGCAGTTCTTC. It translates to CASSLIRPYLGNEQFF.

The sample holds many counts of this clonotype. This chain links TRBV12-3 or TRBV12-4 with TRBJ2-5, with 7 bases that match TRBD2. V lost 3 bases to trimming and J lost 4 bases; unmatched junction nucleotides: 8. The CDR3 is 15 amino acids. CDR3 in DNA: TGTGCCAGCAGTTTTCGCGGACTAGTTATAGAGACCCAGTACTTC. It specifies CASSFRGLVIETQYF.

The chain couples TRBV29-1 to TRBJ2-1; weak D call: TRBD2 (5 bases). V lost 6 bases to trimming and J lost 0 bases, with 18 bases between them. The germline V gene encodes CDR1 SQVTM and CDR2 ANQGSEA. CDR3 size: 16 residues. DNA for the CDR3: TGCAGCGTCGAACTCACGACTATCCTCTCCTACAATGAGCAGTTCTTC. Translating it yields CSVELTTILSYNEQFF.

Only a few counts were recorded for this clonotype. V usage is TRBV20-1 and J usage is TRBJ2-5; 9 nucleotides agree with TRBD2. V trimming: 0 bases; J trimming: 0 bases; junction bases outside the gene matches: 5. This CDR3 spans 16 amino acids. Germline CDR1 DFQATT, CDR2 SNEGSKA (reference sequence). The CDR3 DNA follows: TGCAGTGCTAGAGATCCAATAGCGGGGGACCAAGAGACCCAGTACTTC. Protein product: CSARDPIAGDQETQYF.

This clonotype was seen ten or more times. The chain recombines TRBV5-4 with TRBJ1-1; unclear D gene. CDR1 and CDR2 (germline): SGHNT, YYREEE (reference sequence). The V gene lost 0 bases and the J gene lost 2 bases, with 8 bases spanning the gap. The CDR3 length is 14 residues. CDR3 bases: TGTGCCAGCAGCTTGGAGGCTTTAAACACTGAAGCTTTCTTT. Amino acid sequence: CASSLEALNTEAFF.

V usage is TRBV7-9 and J usage is TRBJ2-7; tentative D call: TRBD2 (5 bases). CDR3 length: 15 amino acids. The germline gives CDR1 SEHNR, CDR2 FQNEAQ (reference sequence). V lost 4 bases to trimming and J lost 3 bases, with 16 bases between them. In DNA, the CDR3 is TGTGCCAGCAGCTCTTCAGTAGCGATAAACTACGAGCAGTACTTC. Translating gives CASSSSVAINYEQYF.

This chain joins TRBV24-1 and TRBJ2-3; 8 bases line up with TRBD1. The trim removed 0 bases at V and 4 bases at J, leaving 5 bases unmatched. Germline V gives CDR1 KGHDR, CDR2 SFDVKD. The CDR3 sequence is 16 residues long. In nucleotides, the CDR3 is TGTGCCACCAGTGATTTGATACAGGGGGGCGCAGATACGCAGTATTTT. Protein: CATSDLIQGGADTQYF.

The V gene is TRBV5-6, the J gene TRBJ1-5; a possible D gene is TRBD1 (5 bases). The CDR3 contains 17 residues. The germline CDR1 and CDR2 sequences are SGHDT and YYEEEE. V gave up 4 bases and J gave up 3 bases, with 20 bases separating them. This CDR3 is CASSVGAGPEANQPQHF. DNA of the CDR3: TGTGCCAGCAGCGTGGGAGCGGGGCCAGAAGCCAATCAGCCCCAGCATTTT.

The V call is TRBV6-5, the J call TRBJ2-1; D is possibly TRBD1 (5 bases). Trimming shortened V by 0 bases and J by 6 bases, and 12 bases separated the two germline ends. This CDR3 comprises 15 residues. CDR1 MNHEY and CDR2 SVGAGI come from the germline V gene. CDR3 sequence: CASSYSMGRANEQFF. The DNA of the CDR3 is TGTGCCAGCAGTTACTCGATGGGCAGGGCCAATGAGCAGTTCTTC.

This clonotype turned up a few times. This sequence joins TRBV7-9 and TRBJ2-5; possibly TRBD2 for D (6 bases). The germline V gene has CDR1 SEHNR and CDR2 FQNEAQ (reference sequence). The CDR3 loop spans 14 amino acids. Trimming stripped 6 bases from V and 1 base from J, with 12 bases between. CDR3 amino acids: CASSQTAGQETQYF. The CDR3 coding sequence is TGTGCCAGCAGTCAGACAGCGGGCCAAGAGACCCAGTACTTC.

The chain combines TRBV4-1 with TRBJ1-5, with D perhaps TRBD1 (6 bases). V was trimmed by 1 base and J by 5 bases, leaving 9 bases between them. CDR1 and CDR2 (germline): MGHRA, YSYEKL. The CDR3 extends over 14 amino acids. This chain's CDR3 is CASSQGTVYQPQHF. CDR3 sequence (DNA): TGCGCCAGCAGCCAAGGGACAGTTTATCAGCCCCAGCATTTT.

The chain couples TRBV27 to TRBJ1-1, with D uncertain. CDR1 MNHEY and CDR2 SMNVEV come from the germline V gene (reference sequence). V lost 6 bases and J lost 1, with 12 bases in between. The length of the CDR3 is 14 residues. CDR3 sequence (DNA): TGTGCCAGCAGGGCGTTGGGAGCGAACACTGAAGCTTTCTTT. Amino acid sequence: CASRALGANTEAFF.

This clonotype was counted at least ten times. The CDR3 coding sequence is TGTGCCAGCAGCTCCCCCTGGGCGGGACAGGGGATCACAGATACGCAGTATTTT. Translating it yields CASSSPWAGQGITDTQYF. This chain uses TRBV7-9 with TRBJ2-3, with 10 bases matching TRBD1. CDR1 is SEHNR and CDR2 is FQNEAQ in the germline V gene (reference sequence). This CDR3 spans 18 amino acids. V shed 4 bases and J 2 bases; nucleotides not matched to a gene: 12.